A selection of T cell receptor beta chains follows, all from one sample in a study of T cell responses to AZD1222 COVID-19 vaccine. TCRdb's copy holds only in-frame clones and misses some; the assay was immunoSEQ multiplex PCR. The sample shows about 110,000 clones, around 90% of them seen only once. The specimen comprised peripheral blood, sampled on day 0 of MenACWY control vaccination. The receptors come from an adult in good health. Each CDR3 is given with its conserved first and last residue. Fields, in order: D gene, V gene, J gene, clone size, CDR3 protein, CDR3 DNA. The D gene is left open where the match is weak. Rows may omit the clone size; those that give it use once, few, many or a size class.

D gene: .
V gene: TRBV14
J gene: TRBJ1-2
clone size: .
CDR3 protein: CASSQGTAYGYTF
CDR3 DNA: TGTGCCAGCAGCCAAGGGACAGCCTATGGCTACACCTTC

D gene: .
V gene: TRBV24-1
J gene: TRBJ1-4
clone size: once
CDR3 protein: CATSERGGEKLFF
CDR3 DNA: TGTGCCACCAGTGAAAGGGGCGGGGAAAAACTGTTTTTT

D gene: TRBD2
V gene: TRBV9
J gene: TRBJ2-2
clone size: .
CDR3 protein: CASSVWAGVTGELFF
CDR3 DNA: TGTGCCAGCAGCGTATGGGCGGGGGTCACCGGGGAGCTGTTTTTT

D gene: TRBD1
V gene: TRBV27
J gene: TRBJ1-4
clone size: .
CDR3 protein: CASKGTGWKSWEKLFF
CDR3 DNA: TGTGCCAGTAAAGGGACAGGGTGGAAGAGCTGGGAAAAACTGTTTTTT

D gene: .
V gene: TRBV6-5
J gene: TRBJ1-4
clone size: .
CDR3 protein: CASRTGLGGKLFF
CDR3 DNA: TGTGCCAGCAGAACAGGGCTGGGCGGAAAACTGTTTTTT

D gene: .
V gene: TRBV4-1
J gene: TRBJ1-3
clone size: once
CDR3 protein: CASSQPTEGGVGNTIYF
CDR3 DNA: TGCGCCAGCAGCCAACCTACGGAGGGGGGGGTCGGAAACACCATATATTTT

D gene: TRBD1
V gene: TRBV7-3
J gene: TRBJ2-2
clone size: .
CDR3 protein: CASSLTRDRGTTGELFF
CDR3 DNA: TGTGCCAGCAGCTTAACGAGGGACAGGGGAACGACCGGGGAGCTGTTTTTT

D gene: .
V gene: TRBV29-1
J gene: TRBJ2-3
clone size: .
CDR3 protein: CSAAGQRSTDTQYF
CDR3 DNA: TGCAGCGCGGCGGGACAGCGGAGCACAGATACGCAGTATTTT

D gene: TRBD2
V gene: TRBV27
J gene: TRBJ2-3
clone size: .
CDR3 protein: CASSLSSSGDVTQYF
CDR3 DNA: TGTGCCAGCAGTTTATCCTCTAGCGGGGATGTTACGCAGTATTTT

D gene: TRBD1
V gene: TRBV18
J gene: TRBJ1-1
clone size: few
CDR3 protein: CASSGDRGPFGNTEAFF
CDR3 DNA: TGTGCCAGCTCGGGGGACAGGGGCCCGTTTGGGAACACTGAAGCTTTCTTT

D gene: .
V gene: TRBV13
J gene: TRBJ1-1
clone size: .
CDR3 protein: CASSLPPVGGSTEAFF
CDR3 DNA: TGTGCCAGCAGCTTACCCCCGGTAGGGGGGAGCACTGAAGCTTTCTTT

D gene: .
V gene: TRBV19
J gene: TRBJ1-5
clone size: .
CDR3 protein: CASSTGPSSEPQHF
CDR3 DNA: TGTGCCAGTAGTACAGGACCGAGTAGCGAGCCCCAGCATTTT

D gene: .
V gene: TRBV11-2
J gene: TRBJ2-1
clone size: .
CDR3 protein: CASSLIQGSEQFF
CDR3 DNA: TGTGCCAGCAGCCTCATACAGGGTTCTGAGCAGTTCTTC

D gene: .
V gene: TRBV7-9
J gene: TRBJ1-2
clone size: .
CDR3 protein: CASSSPGPAYGYTF
CDR3 DNA: TGTGCCAGCAGCTCCCCCGGTCCGGCCTATGGCTACACCTTC

D gene: TRBD2
V gene: TRBV6-5
J gene: TRBJ2-7
clone size: .
CDR3 protein: CASIPLAGGEQYF
CDR3 DNA: TGTGCCAGCATCCCACTAGCGGGGGGCGAGCAGTACTTC

D gene: TRBD2
V gene: TRBV6-4
J gene: TRBJ2-5
clone size: .
CDR3 protein: CASSDRTSLFKKYQETQYF
CDR3 DNA: TGTGCCAGCAGTGACCGGACTAGCCTTTTCAAGAAGTACCAAGAGACCCAGTACTTC

D gene: .
V gene: TRBV7-9
J gene: TRBJ1-1
clone size: .
CDR3 protein: CASKVGNTEAFF
CDR3 DNA: TGTGCCAGCAAAGTCGGGAACACTGAAGCTTTCTTT

D gene: .
V gene: TRBV28
J gene: TRBJ1-1
clone size: .
CDR3 protein: CASSSPQGTEAFF
CDR3 DNA: TGTGCCAGCAGCTCCCCCCAGGGGACTGAAGCTTTCTTT

D gene: .
V gene: TRBV28
J gene: TRBJ1-1
clone size: .
CDR3 protein: CASSFSLRGHPTEAFF
CDR3 DNA: TGTGCCAGCAGTTTTTCCCTTCGGGGGCATCCCACTGAAGCTTTCTTT

D gene: TRBD1
V gene: TRBV2
J gene: TRBJ2-7
clone size: .
CDR3 protein: CASIPGQDAYEQYF
CDR3 DNA: TGTGCCAGCATTCCGGGACAGGACGCCTACGAGCAGTACTTC

D gene: .
V gene: TRBV9
J gene: TRBJ1-1
clone size: .
CDR3 protein: CASSVEGSPMNTEAFF
CDR3 DNA: TGTGCCAGCAGCGTAGAGGGCAGTCCCATGAACACTGAAGCTTTCTTT

D gene: .
V gene: TRBV6-5
J gene: TRBJ2-7
clone size: .
CDR3 protein: CASSYSSVSYEQYF
CDR3 DNA: TGTGCCAGCAGTTACTCCTCGGTCTCCTACGAGCAGTACTTC

D gene: TRBD1
V gene: TRBV27
J gene: TRBJ2-3
clone size: .
CDR3 protein: CASSFRGPQRDTQYF
CDR3 DNA: TGTGCCAGCAGTTTTAGGGGGCCCCAGCGAGATACGCAGTATTTT

D gene: .
V gene: TRBV19
J gene: TRBJ2-4
clone size: .
CDR3 protein: CASSTGDAKNIQYF
CDR3 DNA: TGTGCCAGTAGCACGGGGGATGCCAAAAACATTCAGTACTTC

D gene: TRBD2
V gene: TRBV5-6
J gene: TRBJ2-1
clone size: .
CDR3 protein: CASSPGLAERLSGNEQFF
CDR3 DNA: TGTGCCAGCAGCCCGGGACTAGCGGAAAGGCTATCCGGCAATGAGCAGTTCTTC